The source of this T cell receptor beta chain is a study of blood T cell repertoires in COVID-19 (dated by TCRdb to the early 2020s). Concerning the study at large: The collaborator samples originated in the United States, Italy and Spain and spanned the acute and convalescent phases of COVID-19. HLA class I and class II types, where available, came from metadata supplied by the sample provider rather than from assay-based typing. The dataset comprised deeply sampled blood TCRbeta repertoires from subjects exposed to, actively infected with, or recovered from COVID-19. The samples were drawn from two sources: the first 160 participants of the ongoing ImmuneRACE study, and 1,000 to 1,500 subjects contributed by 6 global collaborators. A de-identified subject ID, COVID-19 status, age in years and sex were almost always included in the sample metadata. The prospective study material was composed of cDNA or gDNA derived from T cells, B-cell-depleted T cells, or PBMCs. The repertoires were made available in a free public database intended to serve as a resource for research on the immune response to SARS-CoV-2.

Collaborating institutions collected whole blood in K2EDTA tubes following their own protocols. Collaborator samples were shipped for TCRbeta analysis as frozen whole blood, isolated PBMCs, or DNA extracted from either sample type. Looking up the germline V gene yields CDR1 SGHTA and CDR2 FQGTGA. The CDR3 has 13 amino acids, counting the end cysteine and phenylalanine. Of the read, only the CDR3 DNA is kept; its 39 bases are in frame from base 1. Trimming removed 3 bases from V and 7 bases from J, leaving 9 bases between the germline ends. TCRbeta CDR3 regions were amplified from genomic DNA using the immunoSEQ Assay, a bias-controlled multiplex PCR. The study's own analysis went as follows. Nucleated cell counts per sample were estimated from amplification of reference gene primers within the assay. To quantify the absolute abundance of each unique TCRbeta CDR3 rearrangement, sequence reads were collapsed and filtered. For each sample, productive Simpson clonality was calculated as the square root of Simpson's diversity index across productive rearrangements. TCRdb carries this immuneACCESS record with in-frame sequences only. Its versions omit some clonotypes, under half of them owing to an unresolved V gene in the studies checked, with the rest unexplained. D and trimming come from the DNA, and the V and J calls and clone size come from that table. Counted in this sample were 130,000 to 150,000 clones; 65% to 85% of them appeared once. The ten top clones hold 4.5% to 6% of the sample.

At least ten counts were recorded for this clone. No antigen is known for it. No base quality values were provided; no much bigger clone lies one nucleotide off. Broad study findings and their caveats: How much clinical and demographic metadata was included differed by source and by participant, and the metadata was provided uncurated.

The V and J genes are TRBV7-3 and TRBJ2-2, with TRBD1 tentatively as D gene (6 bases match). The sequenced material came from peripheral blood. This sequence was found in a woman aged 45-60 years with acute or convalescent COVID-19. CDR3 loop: CASSFRGHGELFF. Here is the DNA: TGTGCCAGCAGCTTTAGGGGACACGGGGAGCTGTTTTTT.